Given below is one TCR beta chain in context. There are 17 residues in the CDR3. V lost 5 bases to trimming and J lost 0 bases; unmatched junction nucleotides: 9. CDR1 and CDR2 from the germline V gene are MGHDK and SYGVNS. This specimen belongs to a study of blood T cell repertoires in COVID-19. As for the study in general: From T cells, B-cell-depleted T cells, or PBMCs came the material, which was cDNA or gDNA.

The authors' processing: How many nucleated cells were present was estimated from reference gene primer amplification. Some clones are missing from TCRdb's copy, which holds only in-frame ones; the method was immunoSEQ multiplex PCR. That table supplies the V and J calls and clone size; D and trimming were determined from the DNA. This sample yields 35,000 to 50,000 clones, of which approximately 80% are seen a single time; approximately 62% belongs to the top ten. Sequenced input: peripheral blood. The gene calls are TRBV25-1 and TRBJ1-4, with 7 bases identical to TRBD1. The sequence came from a man at least 80 years old with acute or convalescent COVID-19. CDR3 amino acids: CASSNEGAPATNEKLFF. CDR3 in DNA: TGTGCCAGCAGTAATGAGGGGGCCCCTGCAACTAATGAAAAACTGTTTTTT. Variable domain in full (rest from reference TRBV25-1 and TRBJ1-4): EADIYQTPRYLVIGTGKKITLECSQTMGHDKMYWYQQDPGMELHLIHYSYGVNSTEKGDLSSESTVSRIRTEHFPLTLESARPSHTSQYLCASSNEGAPATNEKLFFGSGTQLSVL.